One sample yielded the 21 T cell receptor beta chains listed below, sequenced in a study of T cells in localized non-small cell lung cancer. Sequenced by immunoSEQ multiplex PCR; TCRdb stores in-frame clones only, minus some. The data contain nearly 15,000 clones, approximately 85% of them singletons. Here the sequenced sample was peripheral blood, taken before any cancer treatment. Receptor source: a woman aged 40-69 years with stage I lung adenocarcinoma.

The rearrangement joins TRBV4-2 to TRBJ2-5, with D tentatively TRBD2 (7 bases). The V end lost 1 base, the J end lost 2 bases, and 11 bases lay between the germline ends. Germline CDR1 and CDR2: LGHNA and YNFKEQ. This CDR3 has 15 residues. The DNA of the CDR3 is TGTGCCAGCAGCCAAGGTCGGGGGGCTCAAGAGACCCAGTACTTC. It specifies CASSQGRGAQETQYF.

The chain couples TRBV2 to TRBJ2-1; TRBD2 might be the D (6 bases). The V and J ends lost 4 bases and 12 bases respectively, with 13 bases between them. The length of the CDR3 is 12 residues. Looked up from germline, CDR1 is SNHLY and CDR2 is FYNNEI. CDR3 residues: CASSGGTEGQFF. CDR3 nucleotides: TGTGCCAGCAGTGGGGGGACTGAAGGGCAGTTCTTC.

This chain uses TRBV7-2 with TRBJ2-5; 9 bases agree with TRBD2. This CDR3 has 16 amino acids. Germline lookup yields CDR1 SGHTA and CDR2 FQGNSA. The junction had 9 bases not matched to a gene; V was cut back by 2 bases and J by 5 bases. The CDR3 nucleotides read TGTGCCAGCAGCTTAACAGCGGGGGGTCTGAGGGAGACCCAGTACTTC. It translates to CASSLTAGGLRETQYF.

This clone was detected only a few times. The rearrangement joins TRBV7-9 to TRBJ2-3, with 7 positions matching TRBD1. There are 13 residues in the CDR3. Germline V gives CDR1 SEHNR, CDR2 FQNEAQ (reference sequence). Trimming at V came to 5 bases and at J to 14 bases, leaving 13 bases not matched to a gene. In DNA form, the CDR3 reads TGTGCCAGCAGCCAACAAACAGGGGCGAGGGTGTATTTT. Protein sequence: CASSQQTGARVYF.

V and J are TRBV5-1 and TRBJ2-5; 12 bases align to TRBD1. Per the germline V gene, CDR1 is SGHRS and CDR2 is YFSETQ. This CDR3 comprises 15 residues. V lost 4 bases, J lost 2 bases, and 3 bases stayed unmatched. CDR3 residues: CASSTGQGAQETQYF. In DNA, the CDR3 is TGCGCCAGCAGCACGGGACAGGGGGCACAAGAGACCCAGTACTTC.

The chain recombines TRBV6-6 with TRBJ2-7; 10 nucleotides align to TRBD1. Germline V gives CDR1 MNHNY, CDR2 SVGAGI (reference sequence). The J segment lost 1 base and the V segment lost 6 bases, leaving 9 bases of the junction unmatched. The CDR3 has 16 residues. The CDR3 sequence: CASSLTPGQGSYEQYF. CDR3 DNA: TGTGCCAGCAGCCTGACTCCGGGACAGGGGTCCTACGAGCAGTACTTC.

The genes are TRBV6-4 and TRBJ2-1, with 7 bases identical to TRBD2. V was clipped by 2 bases and J by 5 bases; unmatched bases: 3. This CDR3 contains 14 residues. Germline V gives CDR1 MRHNA, CDR2 SNTAGT. Written as DNA, the CDR3 is TGTGCCAGCAGTGACCTGGGGGGGGACAATGAGCAGTTCTTC. Its translation is CASSDLGGDNEQFF.

The chain couples TRBV28 to TRBJ2-7; a weak D match, TRBD1 (5 bases). V shed 8 bases and J shed 3 bases, with 20 bases lying between them. The CDR3 is 15 amino acids. The germline gives CDR1 MDHEN, CDR2 SYDVKM. The CDR3 DNA reads TGTGCCAGCTCATCCCCCACGCCAGGGAACTACGAGCAGTACTTC. This sequence encodes CASSSPTPGNYEQYF.

This clone was picked up one time. CDR3 sequence (DNA): TGTGCCAGCAGTTTAGCGGGGGGGCCCGTCAATGAGCAGTTCTTC. This translates into CASSLAGGPVNEQFF. The chain links TRBV28 to TRBJ2-1; TRBD2 agrees at 9 bases. V was pared by 2 bases and J by 6 bases, with 5 bases of the junction left unmatched. Looked up from germline, CDR1 is MDHEN and CDR2 is SYDVKM. The CDR3 is 15 amino acids. Full variable domain (missing parts from reference TRBV28 and TRBJ2-1): DVKVTQSSRYLVKRTGEKVFLECVQDMDHENMFWYRQDPGLGLRLIYFSYDVKMKEKGDIPEGYSVSREKKERFSLILESASTNQTSMYLCASSLAGGPVNEQFFGPGTRLTVL.

This chain joins TRBV30 and TRBJ1-1, with 7 positions matching TRBD1. CDR3 size: 14 residues. Trimming took 4 bases from V and 1 from J; bases not matched to a gene: 6. Germline V gene lookup returns CDR1 GTSNPN and CDR2 SVGIG (reference sequence). The CDR3 bases are TGTGCCTGGACATGCCGGGACAGGAACACTGAAGCTTTCTTT. Translation gives CAWTCRDRNTEAFF.

The chain joins TRBV5-4 to TRBJ2-1; no clear D gene. V lost 4 bases to trimming and J lost 0 bases, with 14 bases between them. The germline V gene encodes CDR1 SGHNT and CDR2 YYREEE (reference sequence). This CDR3 comprises 16 residues. The CDR3 here is CASSPELFSSYNEQFF. CDR3 DNA: TGTGCCAGCAGCCCCGAGTTGTTCTCCTCCTACAATGAGCAGTTCTTC.

The chain joins TRBV7-2 to TRBJ2-3; the match to TRBD2 covers 8 bases. The CDR3 runs to 15 residues. The ends lost 5 bases at V and 6 bases at J; junction bases unmatched: 10. The germline gives CDR1 SGHTA, CDR2 FQGNSA. The CDR3 reads CASSALRGGRDTQYF. The CDR3 DNA follows: TGTGCCAGCAGCGCCCTCCGGGGGGGCCGGGATACGCAGTATTTT. The variable domain in full, with the rest retrieved from reference TRBV7-2 and TRBJ2-3, is GAGVSQSPSNKVTEKGKDVELRCDPISGHTALYWYRQSLGQGLEFLIYFQGNSAPDKSGLPSDRFSAERTGGSVSTLTIQRTQQEDSAVYLCASSALRGGRDTQYFGPGTRLTVL.

This clone was recorded only once. CDR3 residues: CASSLGPNEKLFF. CDR3 coding DNA: TGCGCCAGCAGCTTGGGCCCCAATGAAAAACTGTTTTTT. V is TRBV5-1 and J is TRBJ1-4; no clear D gene. The CDR3 consists of 13 residues. Germline V gene sequence: CDR1 SGHRS, CDR2 YFSETQ. V lost 0 bases to trimming and J lost 5 bases, with 5 bases between them.

The V call is TRBV9, the J call TRBJ2-7; D gene ambiguous. Germline CDR1 is SGDLS and CDR2 is YYNGEE. The CDR3 totals 11 residues. With 2 bases removed from V and 5 bases from J, the gap between germline ends came to 5 bases. CDR3 in amino acids: CASSVDDEQYF. CDR3 DNA: TGTGCCAGCAGCGTCGATGACGAGCAGTACTTC.

This chain uses TRBV6-1 with TRBJ2-2, with D tentatively TRBD1 (5 bases). With 7 bases removed from V and 0 bases from J, the gap between germline ends came to 12 bases. This CDR3 comprises 15 residues. Germline lookup yields CDR1 MNHNS and CDR2 SASEGT. CDR3 residues: CASTLRQSNTGELFF. DNA of the CDR3: TGTGCCAGCACCTTAAGACAGTCGAACACCGGGGAGCTGTTTTTT.

The rearrangement uses TRBV19 and TRBJ2-7; TRBD1 agrees at 10 bases. Germline assignment: CDR1 LNHDA and CDR2 SQIVND (reference sequence). The CDR3 runs 16 residues. V gave up 4 bases and J gave up 6 bases; unmatched junction bases: 12. The CDR3 nucleotides read TGTGCCAGTAGTACCGGCCGGGACAGGGGCCCCGCCGAGCAGTACTTC. Amino acid sequence: CASSTGRDRGPAEQYF.

The chain links TRBV5-4 to TRBJ1-1; D is unclear. The germline V gene has CDR1 SGHNT and CDR2 YYREEE (reference sequence). V shed 2 bases and J shed 4 bases, with 15 bases lying between them. This CDR3 spans 15 amino acids. CDR3 amino acids: CASSFSRQTGTEAFF. The CDR3 nucleotides read TGTGCCAGCAGCTTCAGCAGACAAACGGGCACTGAAGCTTTCTTT.

A single count supports this clone. The chain employs TRBV11-3 and TRBJ2-3; TRBD1 matches at 9 bases. The junction had 5 bases not matched to a gene; V was cut back by 7 bases and J by 6 bases. The CDR3 contains 13 residues. Germline CDR1 and CDR2: SGHNT and YENEEA. CDR3 DNA sequence: TGTGCCAGCACCCCGGGGACAGGGGATACGCAGTATTTT. This encodes CASTPGTGDTQYF.

This chain uses TRBV20-1 with TRBJ2-1; D gene ambiguous. CDR3 length equals 10 residues. V was pared by 2 bases and J by 8 bases, with 4 bases between. Germline assignment: CDR1 DFQATT and CDR2 SNEGSKA (reference sequence). The CDR3 nucleotides are TGCAGTGCTAGACTGGATGAGCAGTTCTTC. This encodes CSARLDEQFF.

The J gene is TRBJ2-6, the V gene TRBV30; D is undetermined. Germline V lookup: CDR1 GTSNPN, CDR2 SVGIG (reference sequence). Trimming removed 4 bases at V and 2 bases at J, with 12 bases between. The CDR3 is 15 amino acids. The CDR3 here is CAWKSLEAGANVLTF. The CDR3 region has the DNA TGTGCCTGGAAGTCTTTGGAAGCTGGGGCCAACGTCCTGACTTTC.

The genes are TRBV7-9 and TRBJ1-2; 8 bases match TRBD1. This CDR3 is 16 amino acids long. Looked up from germline, CDR1 is SEHNR and CDR2 is FQNEAQ (reference sequence). V trimming: 4 bases; J trimming: 7 bases; junction bases outside the gene matches: 14. The CDR3 sequence is CASSSWEDRARVGYTF. CDR3 DNA: TGTGCCAGCAGCTCCTGGGAGGACAGGGCAAGGGTTGGCTACACCTTC.